This is a list of T cell receptor beta chains from one sample in a study of blood T cell repertoires in COVID-19. The method was immunoSEQ multiplex PCR; TCRdb's version includes in-frame clones alone and lacks a portion of them. This repertoire shows 350,000 to 400,000 clones, about 89% found once; its top ten account for about 0.9%. The sequenced sample consisted of PBMCs or T cells enriched from blood (not recorded which). The receptors shown here come from a woman between 40 and 55 years old who had been exposed to COVID-19. The CDR3 runs from the conserved cysteine through the conserved F or W. D genes are given only for firm matches. Some rows have no size entry. The others give once, few or many, or a class for an expanded clone.

clone size,V gene,J gene,D gene,CDR3 protein,CDR3 DNA
few,TRBV2,TRBJ1-5,TRBD1,CASRPGTAGNQPQHF,TGTGCCAGCAGACCCGGGACAGCTGGGAATCAGCCCCAGCATTTT
once,TRBV2,TRBJ1-2,TRBD1,CASSGDSPAYGYTF,TGTGCCAGCAGCGGGGACAGTCCCGCCTATGGCTACACCTTC
NA,TRBV30,TRBJ2-1,NA,CAWSLGFNEQFF,TGTGCCTGGAGTCTAGGTTTCAATGAGCAGTTCTTC
NA,TRBV3-1/TRBV3-2,TRBJ1-2,TRBD1,CASSLLGTGLHGYTF,TGTGCCAGCAGCCTGCTAGGGACAGGGCTCCATGGCTACACCTTC
NA,TRBV3-1/TRBV3-2,TRBJ2-1,TRBD1,CASSQGTGAGNEQFF,TGTGCCAGCAGCCAAGGGACAGGGGCAGGTAATGAGCAGTTCTTC
NA,TRBV29-1,TRBJ1-6,TRBD1,CSVANRTGEGSPLHF,TGCAGCGTAGCTAATAGGACAGGGGAAGGATCACCCCTCCACTTT
once,TRBV19,TRBJ2-1,NA,CASSVGGPYNEQFF,TGTGCCTCCTCGGTGGGGGGGCCCTACAATGAGCAGTTCTTC
NA,TRBV3-1/TRBV3-2,TRBJ2-7,NA,CASSPLGALYEQYF,TGTGCCAGCAGCCCCCTTGGGGCCCTCTACGAGCAGTACTTC
NA,TRBV5-1,TRBJ1-1,NA,CASSYQGSEAFF,TGCGCCAGCAGTTATCAGGGGTCTGAAGCTTTCTTT
NA,TRBV5-1,TRBJ2-5,NA,CASSLGSSGETQYF,TGCGCCAGCAGCTTGGGTAGTAGCGGTGAGACCCAGTACTTC
NA,TRBV10-3,TRBJ1-2,TRBD1,CAISESTGGAYGYTF,TGTGCCATCAGTGAGTCGACAGGGGGGGCCTATGGCTACACCTTC
NA,TRBV7-3,TRBJ2-5,NA,CASSLNSGGGRETQYF,TGTGCCAGCAGCTTAAATTCTGGGGGCGGGCGGGAGACCCAGTACTTC
NA,TRBV11-2,TRBJ1-5,TRBD1,CASSAGQVSRPQHF,TGTGCCAGCAGCGCGGGACAGGTGTCTCGGCCCCAGCATTTT
NA,TRBV5-4,TRBJ1-5,TRBD1,CASSQGDQPQHF,TGTGCCAGCAGCCAGGGGGATCAGCCCCAGCATTTT
NA,TRBV5-1,TRBJ1-2,NA,CASSLVAGNYGYTF,TGCGCCAGCAGCTTGGTGGCGGGAAACTATGGCTACACCTTC
NA,TRBV6-5,TRBJ1-2,TRBD1,CASSWTGGGYTF,TGTGCCAGCAGTTGGACAGGGGGCGGCTACACCTTC
NA,TRBV24-1,TRBJ1-1,TRBD1,CATSVSGGLGEAFF,TGTGCCACCAGTGTTTCAGGGGGCCTGGGTGAAGCTTTCTTT
NA,TRBV5-1,TRBJ2-7,TRBD1,CASSETGGGSRYEQYF,TGCGCCAGCAGCGAAACAGGGGGCGGAAGTCGCTACGAGCAGTACTTC
once,TRBV9,TRBJ1-1,NA,CASGGVNTEAFF,TGTGCCAGCGGGGGGGTGAACACTGAAGCTTTCTTT
NA,TRBV11-2,TRBJ1-2,NA,CASSLQGSYGYTF,TGTGCCAGCAGCTTACAGGGTAGCTATGGCTACACCTTC
NA,TRBV19,TRBJ1-5,NA,CASQGGTSNQPQHF,TGTGCCAGTCAAGGCGGGACTAGCAATCAGCCCCAGCATTTT
NA,TRBV5-1,TRBJ2-5,NA,CASSLGAQETQYF,TGCGCCAGCAGCTTGGGCGCTCAAGAGACCCAGTACTTC
NA,TRBV5-1,TRBJ1-2,NA,CASSLDGGLDGYTF,TGCGCCAGCAGCTTGGATGGAGGGTTGGATGGCTACACCTTC
NA,TRBV5-1,TRBJ2-7,NA,CASSSQLGFEQYF,TGCGCCAGCAGCTCCCAACTAGGGTTTGAGCAGTACTTC
NA,TRBV12-3/TRBV12-4,TRBJ2-4,TRBD2,CASTPGGKNIQYF,TGTGCCAGCACCCCGGGAGGCAAAAACATTCAGTACTTC
NA,TRBV2,TRBJ2-1,NA,CATSISNEQFF,TGTGCCACCTCTATTAGCAATGAGCAGTTCTTC
NA,TRBV5-1,TRBJ1-2,NA,CASSSGKTGGGYGYTF,TGCGCCAGCAGCTCCGGAAAAACGGGGGGTGGCTATGGCTACACCTTC
NA,TRBV5-1,TRBJ2-1,NA,CASSLGPQPGALAYNEQFF,TGCGCCAGCAGCTTGGGCCCGCAACCAGGGGCTCTAGCTTACAATGAGCAGTTCTTC
NA,TRBV5-1,TRBJ2-5,NA,CASSSSPHGETQYF,TGCGCCAGCAGCTCGTCACCCCACGGGGAGACCCAGTACTTC
NA,TRBV7-8,TRBJ1-4,NA,CASSLAGVNHNEKLFF,TGTGCCAGCAGCTTAGCTGGAGTGAATCATAATGAAAAACTGTTTTTT
NA,TRBV27,TRBJ2-5,TRBD2,CASSFLGLAGLQETQYF,TGTGCCAGCAGTTTCCTAGGACTAGCGGGCCTCCAAGAGACCCAGTACTTC
few,TRBV5-1,TRBJ2-7,NA,CASSIQVPSYEQYF,TGCGCCAGCAGCATACAGGTGCCCTCCTACGAGCAGTACTTC
NA,TRBV3-1/TRBV3-2,TRBJ2-1,TRBD2,CASSQDPGGRSHNEQFF,TGTGCCAGCAGCCAAGATCCGGGCGGGAGGTCCCACAATGAGCAGTTCTTC
NA,TRBV15,TRBJ1-1,TRBD1,CATSSRQGFTEAFF,TGTGCCACCAGCAGCAGACAGGGGTTCACTGAAGCTTTCTTT
NA,TRBV19,TRBJ2-1,NA,CASSITSSSYNEQFF,TGTGCCAGTAGTATTACTAGTAGCTCCTACAATGAGCAGTTCTTC
NA,TRBV4-3,TRBJ2-5,TRBD1,CASSRHRDSQETQYF,TGCGCCAGCAGCCGGCACCGGGACAGCCAAGAGACCCAGTACTTC
once,TRBV7-9,TRBJ2-7,TRBD2,CASSLSAGVNEQYF,TGTGCCAGCAGCTTAAGCGCGGGAGTAAACGAGCAGTACTTC
NA,TRBV10-3,TRBJ2-1,TRBD2,CAITPGLGNEQFF,TGTGCCATCACCCCGGGACTAGGTAATGAGCAGTTCTTC
once,TRBV9,TRBJ2-2,NA,CASRVAGGNGELFF,TGTGCCAGCAGGGTGGCAGGGGGGAACGGGGAGCTGTTTTTT
NA,TRBV7-2,TRBJ2-1,NA,CASSPQDSYNEQFF,TGTGCCAGCAGCCCCCAGGACAGCTACAATGAGCAGTTCTTC
NA,TRBV7-3,TRBJ1-2,TRBD1,CASSHQQGAGYTF,TGTGCCAGCAGCCATCAACAGGGGGCTGGCTACACCTTC